This entry lists 14 T cell receptor beta chains sequenced from one sample in a study of beta chain features in type 1 diabetes (dated by TCRdb to between 2017 and 2018). General findings and caveats noted by the study authors: Type 1 diabetes patients showed a moderate but significant shortening of TCRB CDR3 length in all four CD4+ subsets.

Library creation used the immunoSEQ multiplex PCR assay. The entire amount of isolated RNA was reverse transcribed using the High Capacity cDNA Reverse Transcription Kit, so the sequenced TCRB transcripts were expressed ones. In its TCRdb copy, this immuneACCESS table keeps in-frame sequences only and misses some clones. Where compared with another copy, unresolved V genes explain less than half of these, and the others have no known cause. The sample yields under 850,000 clones; around an eighth were counted once. The ten largest clones take up approximately 0.022% of the sample. The antigens these receptors bind are not known. Source material: naive CD4+ T cells from blood. The cell subset or site label for this specimen denotes: true naive CD4+ T cells. These TCRs come from a man between 18 and 35 years old with type 1 diabetes.

The chain recombines TRBV29-1 with TRBJ1-5; 7 bases fit TRBD1. CDR3 size: 13 residues. CDR1 is SQVTM, CDR2 ANQGSEA, per germline. V lost 5 bases and J lost 6; bases outside the gene matches: 7. Written as DNA, the CDR3 is TGCAGCGTTTCAGGGGGGCTGTTTCAGCCCCAGCATTTT. It encodes CSVSGGLFQPQHF. The full variable domain, rest sourced from reference TRBV29-1 and TRBJ1-5, is SAVISQKPSRDICQRGTSLTIQCQVDSQVTMMFWYRQQPGQSLTLIATANQGSEATYESGFVIDKFPISRPNLTFSTLTVSNMSPEDSSIYLCSVSGGLFQPQHFGDGTRLSIL.

This clone occurred a few times. Other DNA variants within this sample encode the same CDR3. The rearrangement uses TRBV6-5 and TRBJ2-5; 7 positions agree with TRBD1. Germline CDR1 MNHEY, CDR2 SVGAGI. V was pared by 5 bases and J by 2 bases, with 5 bases of the junction left unmatched. The CDR3 loop spans 14 amino acids. Here the CDR3 DNA reads TGTGCCAGCAGTAGACAGGGCGGGCAAGAGACCCAGTACTTC. Protein sequence: CASSRQGGQETQYF.

The chain joins TRBV5-1 to TRBJ2-7; TRBD1 matches 7 bases. The CDR3 sequence is 14 residues long. The V gene end was trimmed by 5 bases and the J gene end by 0 bases; junction bases not matched to a gene: 5. Germline V gives CDR1 SGHRS, CDR2 YFSETQ. The CDR3 is CASRPRGSSYEQYF. In nucleotides, the CDR3 is TGCGCCAGCAGACCCAGGGGGTCCTCCTACGAGCAGTACTTC.

This chain uses TRBV5-4 with TRBJ2-7, with D possibly being TRBD1 or TRBD2 (5 bases each). Looked up from germline, CDR1 is SGHNT and CDR2 is YYREEE (reference sequence). The CDR3 runs 13 residues. Trimming left V 3 bases short and J 2 bases short, with 9 bases between. CDR3 sequence reads: CASSWDGTYEQYF. CDR3 bases: TGTGCCAGCAGCTGGGACGGAACCTACGAGCAGTACTTC.

This clone has just a few counts. This sequence joins TRBV2 and TRBJ2-7; D is undetermined. Germline CDR1 is SNHLY and CDR2 is FYNNEI. The CDR3 contains 12 residues. Deletions cut 7 bases from V and 9 bases from J, with 16 bases between. CDR3 sequence reads: CASNADTPGQYF. The CDR3 DNA is TGTGCCAGCAACGCCGACACGCCGGGGCAGTACTTC.

The chain carries TRBV6-1 and TRBJ1-2, with 7 positions matching TRBD1. Germline values: CDR1 MNHNS, CDR2 SASEGT. The CDR3 is 14 amino acids. Trimming at V came to 4 bases and at J to 4 bases, leaving 6 bases not matched to a gene. The CDR3 is CASSAPGQIYGYTF. The CDR3 DNA sequence: TGTGCCAGCAGTGCCCCGGGACAGATCTATGGCTACACCTTC.

The chain recombines TRBV7-9 with TRBJ2-3; TRBD1 aligns across 7 bases. The V gene's germline CDR1 is SEHNR and CDR2 FQNEAQ (reference sequence). After removal of 0 bases from V and 3 bases from J, the junction contained 9 bases not matched to a gene. The CDR3 is made up of 17 amino acids. The CDR3 loop is CASSLAVQGIGTDTQYF. CDR3 coding DNA: TGTGCCAGCAGCTTAGCGGTACAGGGGATTGGGACAGATACGCAGTATTTT.

This chain uses TRBV18 with TRBJ1-5; D is perhaps TRBD1 (6 bases). CDR1 and CDR2 (germline): KGHSH, LQKENI. This CDR3 is built from 14 residues. The germline V and J ends were trimmed by 4 bases and 2 bases, with 9 bases remaining between them. The CDR3 sequence is CASSLQGGNQPQHF. CDR3 DNA sequence: TGTGCCAGCTCACTACAGGGAGGCAATCAGCCCCAGCATTTT.

This clone was seen a handful of times. The rearrangement joins TRBV18 to TRBJ2-3, with D possibly being TRBD1 or TRBD2 (5 bases each). V lost 5 bases and J lost 0, with 12 bases in between. Germline V gene sequence: CDR1 KGHSH, CDR2 LQKENI. The CDR3 runs to 15 residues. The CDR3 region is CASSARDPSTDTQYF. DNA of the CDR3: TGTGCCAGCTCAGCCAGGGACCCTAGCACAGATACGCAGTATTTT.

Concerning this clone: This same CDR3 is encoded by further DNA sequences in the sample. The V call is TRBV29-1, the J call TRBJ2-7; 8 bases fit TRBD1. J gave up 2 bases and V 1 base, and 1 base lay outside the gene matches. Looked up from germline, CDR1 is SQVTM and CDR2 is ANQGSEA. The CDR3 loop spans 13 amino acids. CDR3 DNA sequence: TGCAGCGTTGAAGGACAGGGGACCTACGAGCAGTACTTC. Its protein product is CSVEGQGTYEQYF.

The chain links TRBV5-1 to TRBJ2-3; 8 bases match TRBD1. V was pared by 0 bases and J by 4 bases, with 7 bases of the junction left unmatched. The CDR3 is 16 amino acids. Per germline, CDR1 SGHRS and CDR2 YFSETQ. As DNA, the CDR3 is TGCGCCAGCAGCTTGGCCTTGGGGACAGGTTCAGATACGCAGTATTTT. Amino acid sequence: CASSLALGTGSDTQYF.

The V call is TRBV29-1, the J call TRBJ1-1; D possibly corresponds to TRBD1 (5 bases). From germline, CDR1 is SQVTM and CDR2 ANQGSEA. This CDR3 is 13 amino acids long. V was clipped by 0 bases and J by 4 bases, with 9 bases between them. This CDR3 is CSVEDRGGTEAFF. For the CDR3, the DNA is TGCAGCGTTGAAGATCGGGGGGGCACTGAAGCTTTCTTT.

This clone was seen a handful of times. The J gene is TRBJ2-5, the V gene TRBV10-3, with a tentative D call TRBD1 (6 bases). Germline lookup yields CDR1 ENHRY and CDR2 SYGVKD. Between the trimmed V and J ends, which lost 11 bases and 5 bases, there was a span of 18 bases. The CDR3 is made up of 13 amino acids. In DNA form, the CDR3 reads TGTGCCGCGCAATCGGACAGAGGCGAGACCCAGTACTTC. Its translation: CAAQSDRGETQYF.

This clone has only a few counts. The V call is TRBV30, the J call TRBJ2-3, with a possible D match to TRBD1 (6 bases). V lost 5 bases and J 1 base, leaving 10 bases between the germline ends. CDR1 and CDR2 from the germline V gene are GTSNPN and SVGIG (reference sequence). The CDR3 sequence is 13 residues long. The CDR3 region is CAWVEGGTDTQYF. The DNA for the CDR3 is TGTGCCTGGGTTGAGGGGGGCACAGATACGCAGTATTTT.